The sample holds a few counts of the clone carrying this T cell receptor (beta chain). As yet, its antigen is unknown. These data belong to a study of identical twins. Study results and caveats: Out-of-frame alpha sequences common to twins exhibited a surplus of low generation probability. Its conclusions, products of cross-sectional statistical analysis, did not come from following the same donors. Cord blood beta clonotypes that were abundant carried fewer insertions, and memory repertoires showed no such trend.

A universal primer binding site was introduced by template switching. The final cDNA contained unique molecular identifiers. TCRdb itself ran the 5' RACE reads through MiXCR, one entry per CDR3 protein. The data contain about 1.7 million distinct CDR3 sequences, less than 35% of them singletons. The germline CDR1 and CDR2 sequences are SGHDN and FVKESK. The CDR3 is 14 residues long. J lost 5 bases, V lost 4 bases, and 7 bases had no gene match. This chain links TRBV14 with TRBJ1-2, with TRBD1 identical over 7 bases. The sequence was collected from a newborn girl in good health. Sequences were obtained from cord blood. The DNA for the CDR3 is TGTGCCAGCAGCCCACAGAGGGGGCGTTATGGCTACACCTTC. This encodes CASSPQRGRYGYTF.